The present T cell receptor (beta chain) was sequenced within a study of OX40 agonist ivuxolimab in advanced cancers. Study details: Administration of intravenous ivuxolimab to patients occurred every 2 weeks at 0.01 to 10 mg/kg.

Sampling of blood occurred at baseline, cycle 4 day 1, and cycle 7 day 1. The CDR3 runs 14 residues. The V gene lost 2 bases and the J gene lost 2 bases, with 9 bases spanning the gap. Germline values: CDR1 MDHEN, CDR2 SYDVKM. In the case of this clone: The antigen remains unidentified.

The repertoire was sequenced with immunoSEQ multiplex PCR; TCRdb's copy has only in-frame clones and lacks some. The sample records about 14,000 clones, 75% to 85% being singletons. Whole-study results and caveats: Expanded peripheral T cells had an undetermined antigen specificity.

The rearrangement uses TRBV28 and TRBJ1-1, with no clear D. The input for sequencing was CD4+ or CD8+ T cells sorted from blood, taken in a trial of the OX40 agonist ivuxolimab. This TCR was recovered from an adult with an advanced solid tumor such as melanoma, head and neck, liver or kidney cancer. The CDR3 region has the DNA TGTGCCAGCAGTTTACACGCCTTAAACACTGAAGCTTTCTTT. Its translation: CASSLHALNTEAFF.